The 2 T cell receptor beta chains reported below all come from one sample, sequenced in a study of a mutant IDH1 vaccine in newly diagnosed glioma. Specified time point: week 23, last vaccination. The study gave 300 ug of mutant IDH1 20-mer peptide per vaccine dose, with topical imiquimod. Their cognate antigens are unknown. Profiled with immunoSEQ multiplex PCR; TCRdb holds only in-frame clones, not every one. The table lists almost 85,000 clones, roughly 85% of them singletons, with about 2.2% in the top ten. Sequencing was performed on PBMCs, taken from a glioma patient whose treatment included an IDH1 peptide vaccine. All receptors derive from a man aged 25-45 years with glioma. Some clones in this sample may be carry-over from other donors' samples.

This chain joins TRBV28 and TRBJ1-2; 9 bases align to TRBD1. This CDR3 has 14 residues. CDR1 is MDHEN and CDR2 is SYDVKM in the germline V gene. The J segment lost 2 bases and the V segment lost 7 bases, leaving 5 bases of the junction unmatched. CDR3 sequence (DNA): TGTGCCAGCAACCTAGGGACAGGGAACTATGGCTACACCTTC. Its protein is CASNLGTGNYGYTF.

The chain couples TRBV9 to TRBJ2-1, with D unresolved. V was clipped by 0 bases and J by 0 bases, with 7 bases between them. This CDR3 has 15 amino acids. Looked up from germline, CDR1 is SGDLS and CDR2 is YYNGEE. Here the CDR3 reads CASSVEQRSYNEQFF. The CDR3 nucleotides read TGTGCCAGCAGCGTAGAACAGCGCTCCTACAATGAGCAGTTCTTC. The variable domain in full, with the rest retrieved from reference TRBV9 and TRBJ2-1, is DSGVTQTPKHLITATGQRVTLRCSPRSGDLSVYWYQQSLDQGLQFLIQYYNGEERAKGNILERFSAQQFPDLHSELNLSSLELGDSALYFCASSVEQRSYNEQFFGPGTRLTVL.